Listed below are T cell receptor beta chains from one sample, sequenced in a study of blood T cell repertoires in COVID-19. Repertoires were generated with immunoSEQ multiplex PCR, while TCRdb's copy carries only in-frame clones and drops some. The top ten clones hold more than 1.5% of a sample with roughly 340,000 clones, more than 75% of them seen once. The specimen sequenced was PBMCs or T cells enriched from blood (not recorded which). These receptors came from a middle-aged man in a cohort exposed to, infected with or recovered from COVID-19 (not recorded which). Both conserved end residues are part of each CDR3. The order of the fields is CDR3 DNA, CDR3 protein, V gene, J gene, D gene, clone size. D genes are given only for firm matches. Size is omitted from some rows. Given values are once, few, many or a class for expanded clones.

TGTGCCAGCAGCTTAGTCTCCGGACAGCAAAATGAAAAACTGTTTTTT,CASSLVSGQQNEKLFF,TRBV7-2,TRBJ1-4,.,.
TGTGCCAGCAGCCACGGGGTTAATGAAAAACTGTTTTTT,CASSHGVNEKLFF,TRBV14,TRBJ1-4,.,.
TGCGCCAGCAGCTTAAACAGGCTGAGCTCCTACGAGCAGTACTTC,CASSLNRLSSYEQYF,TRBV5-1,TRBJ2-7,.,.
TGTGCCAGCTCAACAAAAGGGGACAGTCGCACTGAAGCTTTCTTT,CASSTKGDSRTEAFF,TRBV18,TRBJ1-1,TRBD1,.
TGTGCCAGCAGCTGGACAGGGTCGGGCAATCAGCCCCAGCATTTT,CASSWTGSGNQPQHF,TRBV5-8,TRBJ1-5,TRBD1,once
TGTGCCAGCAGTGACCCGGGGGCTGAAGCTTTCTTT,CASSDPGAEAFF,TRBV6-2/TRBV6-3,TRBJ1-1,.,.
TGTGCCAGCAGTTATACAGGGCGCTACGAGCAGTACTTC,CASSYTGRYEQYF,TRBV28,TRBJ2-7,.,.
TGTGCCAGCAGTACCCGACTAGCAGGCACAGATACGCAGTATTTT,CASSTRLAGTDTQYF,TRBV27,TRBJ2-3,TRBD2,once
TGTGCCAGCTCACCGCAGACAGGGGGCGCCTCCTACAATGAGCAGTTCTTC,CASSPQTGGASYNEQFF,TRBV18,TRBJ2-1,TRBD1,.
TGTGCCAGCAGTGTCACGGGTTCCGAGACCCAGTACTTC,CASSVTGSETQYF,TRBV25-1,TRBJ2-5,.,.
TGTGCTAGTGGTTTTCCAGGTTCACCCCTCCACTTT,CASGFPGSPLHF,TRBV12-5,TRBJ1-6,.,.
TGCGCCAGCAGCAAAGGGACAGGGGACCACGAGCAGTACTTC,CASSKGTGDHEQYF,TRBV5-1,TRBJ2-7,TRBD1,.
TGTGCCAGCAGTTACTCCGACAAACAAGAGACCCAGTACTTC,CASSYSDKQETQYF,TRBV6-5,TRBJ2-5,.,.
TGTGCCAGCAGTGGGCGGCAGAGGACAGGGTCTTTCGGCTACACCTTC,CASSGRQRTGSFGYTF,TRBV6-1,TRBJ1-2,TRBD1,few
TGTGCCAGCAGCACTACCGGGACTAGTGGCACCGGGGAGCTGTTTTTT,CASSTTGTSGTGELFF,TRBV7-2,TRBJ2-2,TRBD2,.
TGCGCCAGCAGCTTGGCAAGAGGAGGGACGAGCAGCACAGATACGCAGTATTTT,CASSLARGGTSSTDTQYF,TRBV5-1,TRBJ2-3,.,.